Presented here are 20 T cell receptor beta chains from one specimen sequenced in a study of blood T cell repertoires in COVID-19. Only in-frame clones appear in the TCRdb table, and some are missing; sequencing was by immunoSEQ multiplex PCR. The top ten clones hold approximately 15% of a sample with more than 45,000 clones, about 88% of them seen once. Sample: peripheral blood. Source of these receptors: a human donor with active COVID-19. The donor label of this sample is uncertain.

The CDR3 DNA is TGTGCCAGCAGCCCCCCGAGTCACTCTGGAAACACCATATATTTT. This translates into CASSPPSHSGNTIYF. The genes are TRBV7-2 and TRBJ1-3; no definite D call. The length of the CDR3 is 15 residues. Germline CDR1 and CDR2: SGHTA and FQGNSA. The V and J ends lost 5 bases and 0 bases respectively, with 11 bases between them.

The genes are TRBV6-5 and TRBJ2-3; 9 bases map to TRBD1. Germline assignment: CDR1 MNHEY and CDR2 SVGAGI. The V segment lost 5 bases and the J segment 1 base; nucleotides outside the gene matches: 1. The CDR3 covers 14 residues. CDR3 coding DNA: TGTGCCAGCAGTCGGGACAGGGGCACAGATACGCAGTATTTT. Its translation: CASSRDRGTDTQYF.

The chain employs TRBV7-6 and TRBJ1-1; 8 positions agree with TRBD1. The CDR3 has 15 residues. Trimming took 4 bases from V and 2 from J; bases not matched to a gene: 6. Germline V gives CDR1 SGHVS, CDR2 FNYEAQ. CDR3 sequence (DNA): TGTGCCAGCAGCTCGCAGGGGGCGCGAAACACTGAAGCTTTCTTT. Translation gives CASSSQGARNTEAFF.

The table lists this clone with a count of one. The chain recombines TRBV18 with TRBJ2-3; TRBD1 might be the D (5 bases). This CDR3 region has 15 residues. Germline V gives CDR1 KGHSH, CDR2 LQKENI. Trimming shortened V by 6 bases and J by 0 bases, and 13 bases separated the two germline ends. The CDR3 is CASSAPRGSTDTQYF. DNA of the CDR3: TGTGCCAGCTCCGCACCAAGGGGAAGCACAGATACGCAGTATTTT.

The chain has TRBV6-6 and TRBJ1-6, with 8 bases that match TRBD1. CDR3 length: 14 residues. J gave up 9 bases and V 6 bases, and 7 bases lay outside the gene matches. Germline lookup yields CDR1 MNHNY and CDR2 SVGAGI (reference sequence). In DNA form, the CDR3 reads TGTGCCAGCAGCCCCGACAGGGGTTCTTCACCCCTCCACTTT. Translated, it gives CASSPDRGSSPLHF.

This rearrangement joins TRBV2 to TRBJ1-1; 8 bases fit TRBD1. J lost 5 bases, V lost 4 bases, and 6 bases had no gene match. The CDR3 runs to 14 residues. Germline CDR1 is SNHLY and CDR2 is FYNNEI. The CDR3 sequence is CASSGQGLRTEAFF. DNA of the CDR3: TGTGCCAGCAGTGGACAGGGGCTGAGGACTGAAGCTTTCTTT.

The chain links TRBV18 to TRBJ2-3; 7 bases fit TRBD1. The junction had 5 bases not matched to a gene; V was cut back by 5 bases and J by 0 bases. Germline CDR1 reads KGHSH; CDR2 reads LQKENI. This CDR3 is 15 amino acids long. In DNA, the CDR3 is TGTGCCAGCTCAGGGACAGCCCGTAGCACAGATACGCAGTATTTT. Translation: CASSGTARSTDTQYF.

V and J are TRBV18 and TRBJ2-7; 7 bases fit TRBD1. This CDR3 is built from 14 residues. Germline V gives CDR1 KGHSH, CDR2 LQKENI. V was pared by 6 bases and J by 2 bases, with 7 bases of the junction left unmatched. The CDR3 reads CASSGQDGTYEQYF. CDR3 bases: TGTGCCAGCTCTGGACAGGACGGGACCTACGAGCAGTACTTC.

CDR3 DNA: TGCGCCAGCAGCTTGTCGGGCCAGGGGGCCAACTATGGCTACACCTTC. Translation: CASSLSGQGANYGYTF. The gene calls are TRBV5-1 and TRBJ1-2, with 8 bases matching TRBD1. The germline CDR1 and CDR2 sequences are SGHRS and YFSETQ. The V segment lost 1 base and the J segment 2 bases; nucleotides outside the gene matches: 7. This CDR3 region has 16 residues.

The CDR3 reads CSASGTGGRGAYEQYF. DNA for the CDR3: TGCAGTGCTAGTGGGACAGGGGGCCGTGGGGCCTACGAGCAGTACTTC. The V gene is TRBV20-1, the J gene TRBJ2-7; 12 positions agree with TRBD1. The CDR3 has 16 amino acids. Germline CDR1 reads DFQATT; CDR2 reads SNEGSKA (reference sequence). With V trimmed by 3 bases and J by 2 bases, 8 bases remained unmatched.

The gene calls are TRBV24-1 and TRBJ1-1, with D maybe TRBD1 (5 bases). CDR1 is KGHDR and CDR2 is SFDVKD in the germline V gene. The CDR3 covers 16 residues. Between the trimmed V and J ends, which lost 5 bases and 0 bases, there was a span of 15 bases. CDR3 in DNA: TGTGCCACCAGTGGGCACTGGGACTTTTTGAACACTGAAGCTTTCTTT. Protein sequence: CATSGHWDFLNTEAFF.

This clone was seen more than once but under ten times. This chain links TRBV6-2 or TRBV6-3 with TRBJ2-5; maybe TRBD2 (6 bases). Deletions cut 6 bases from V and 7 bases from J, with 15 bases between. Germline V lookup: CDR1 MNHEY, CDR2 SVGEGT. The CDR3 covers 13 residues. The CDR3 sequence is CASSQTRARTQYF. CDR3 bases: TGTGCCAGCAGCCAGACTAGAGCGAGGACCCAGTACTTC.

The chain combines TRBV9 with TRBJ2-5; D is possibly TRBD1 (6 bases). Trimming pared 0 bases from V and 3 bases from J, leaving 15 bases between. Germline CDR1 and CDR2: SGDLS and YYNGEE. The CDR3 extends over 16 amino acids. CDR3 nucleotide sequence: TGTGCCAGCAGCGTAGGGCTTGGCAGGGGTGAAGAGACCCAGTACTTC. Amino acid sequence: CASSVGLGRGEETQYF.

This chain joins TRBV27 and TRBJ1-6; unclear D gene. The CDR3 spans 15 residues. The ends were cut back, 3 bases at V and 9 bases at J, with 15 bases in the middle. The germline V gene has CDR1 MNHEY and CDR2 SMNVEV (reference sequence). CDR3 loop: CASSFSDSPISPLHF. Here the CDR3 DNA reads TGTGCCAGCAGTTTCTCGGACTCCCCCATTTCACCCCTCCACTTT.

V and J are TRBV5-1 and TRBJ2-5; TRBD2 aligns across 8 bases. Germline CDR1 is SGHRS and CDR2 is YFSETQ. The CDR3 is 14 amino acids. Trimming took 3 bases from V and 5 from J; bases not matched to a gene: 6. The CDR3: CASSYTGTSETQYF. CDR3 nucleotides: TGCGCCAGCAGCTATACCGGGACTAGTGAGACCCAGTACTTC.

This clone was detected only a few times. This rearrangement joins TRBV7-2 to TRBJ2-5; D remains unclear. Germline-derived CDR1 and CDR2 are SGHTA and FQGNSA. V lost 5 bases, J lost 0 bases, and 10 bases lay in between. This CDR3 contains 14 residues. In nucleotides, the CDR3 is TGTGCCAGCAGCCCGGAGTGGTACCAAGAGACCCAGTACTTC. This codes for CASSPEWYQETQYF.

This clone has just one count. The rearrangement links TRBV7-2 to TRBJ2-1, with 7 positions matching TRBD2. Per germline, CDR1 SGHTA and CDR2 FQGNSA. The CDR3 is 17 amino acids. Germline trimming cut 2 bases from V and 3 bases from J; bases unmatched to any gene: 10. CDR3 residues: CASSLFVGGGFYNEQFF. The CDR3 DNA is TGTGCCAGCAGCTTATTTGTCGGCGGGGGTTTCTACAATGAGCAGTTCTTC.

The V and J genes are TRBV2 and TRBJ2-4; maybe TRBD1 (6 bases). Germline V gene data show CDR1 as SNHLY and CDR2 as FYNNEI. The CDR3 extends over 15 amino acids. V was cut by 4 bases and J by 5 bases, with 15 bases left in between. Here the CDR3 reads CASSAQQGVQNIQYF. In nucleotides, the CDR3 is TGTGCCAGCAGTGCACAACAGGGCGTTCAAAACATTCAGTACTTC.

The CDR3 is CASRTGGANYGYTF. CDR3 DNA: TGCGCCAGTCGAACCGGGGGGGCTAACTATGGCTACACCTTC. V gene TRBV5-1 combines with J gene TRBJ1-2; D may be TRBD1 (5 bases). V gave up 8 bases and J gave up 0 bases, with 14 bases separating them. The CDR3 extends over 14 amino acids. Germline lookup yields CDR1 SGHRS and CDR2 YFSETQ.

The chain uses TRBV5-4 and TRBJ2-7; TRBD1 aligns across 7 bases. CDR1 is SGHNT and CDR2 is YYREEE in the germline V gene (reference sequence). Trimming took 2 bases from V and 5 from J; bases not matched to a gene: 10. This CDR3 has 15 amino acids. CDR3 sequence: CASSFNRGIVNEQYF. Written as DNA, the CDR3 is TGTGCCAGCAGCTTTAACAGGGGAATAGTGAACGAGCAGTACTTC.